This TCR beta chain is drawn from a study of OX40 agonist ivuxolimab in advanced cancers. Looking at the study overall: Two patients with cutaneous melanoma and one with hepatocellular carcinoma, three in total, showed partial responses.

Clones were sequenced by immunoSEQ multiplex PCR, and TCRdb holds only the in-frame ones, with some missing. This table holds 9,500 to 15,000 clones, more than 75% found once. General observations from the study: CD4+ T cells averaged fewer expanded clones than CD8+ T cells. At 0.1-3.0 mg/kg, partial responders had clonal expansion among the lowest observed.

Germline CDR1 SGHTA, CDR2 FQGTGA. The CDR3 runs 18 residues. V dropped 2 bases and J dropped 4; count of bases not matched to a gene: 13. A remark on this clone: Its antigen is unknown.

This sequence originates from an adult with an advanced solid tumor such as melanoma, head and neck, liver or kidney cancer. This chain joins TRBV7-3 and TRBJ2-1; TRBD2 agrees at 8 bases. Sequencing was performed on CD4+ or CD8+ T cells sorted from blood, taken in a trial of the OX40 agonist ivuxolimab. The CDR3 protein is CASSLASGLAGGYNEQFF. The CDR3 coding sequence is TGTGCCAGCAGCTTAGCCAGCGGACTTGCGGGGGGATACAATGAGCAGTTCTTC.